Following are 28 T cell receptor beta chains from one sample sequenced in a study of graft-versus-host responses after intestinal transplantation. Some clones are missing from TCRdb's copy, which holds only in-frame ones; the method was immunoSEQ multiplex PCR. The table includes tens of thousands of clones, approximately 94% detected once. No cognate antigen is known for these TCRs. Material: unstimulated CD8+ T cells sorted from spleen or lymph node cells, obtained before intestinal transplant. These receptor sequences come from a human donor who received an intestinal transplant.

The rearrangement uses TRBV5-4 and TRBJ1-6, with a tentative D call TRBD1 (5 bases). The germline V gene encodes CDR1 SGHNT and CDR2 YYREEE (reference sequence). The CDR3 covers 17 residues. Trimming cost V 2 bases and J 11 bases, with 23 bases left between them. Here the CDR3 DNA reads TGTGCCAGCAGCTTTAAGGGGCTCGACAACAGTTCCCCACCCCTCCACTTT. Its protein product is CASSFKGLDNSSPPLHF. The full variable domain, completed using reference TRBV5-4 and TRBJ1-6, is ETGVTQSPTHLIKTRGQQVTLRCSSQSGHNTVSWYQQALGQGPQFIFQYYREEENGRGNFPPRFSGLQFPNYSSELNVNALELDDSALYLCASSFKGLDNSSPPLHFGNGTRLTVT.

The V call is TRBV6-5, the J call TRBJ1-4, with TRBD1 matching over 12 bases. This CDR3 has 14 amino acids. J gave up 6 bases and V 10 bases, and 6 bases lay outside the gene matches. Germline assignment: CDR1 MNHEY and CDR2 SVGAGI. The CDR3 DNA reads TGTGCCACCGGGACAGGGGGCGGTGATGAAAAACTGTTTTTT. As protein: CATGTGGGDEKLFF.

The CDR3 DNA is TGTGCCAGCAGCCCCATCGGCGGGACAGGGATGACCGGGGAGCTGTTTTTT. As protein: CASSPIGGTGMTGELFF. This chain connects TRBV7-9 to TRBJ2-2; TRBD1 aligns across 9 bases. The germline CDR1 and CDR2 sequences are SEHNR and FQNEAQ (reference sequence). This CDR3 contains 17 residues. The junction had 12 bases not matched to a gene; V was cut back by 5 bases and J by 5 bases.

This sequence joins TRBV7-2 and TRBJ2-6; perhaps TRBD1 as D (5 bases). Germline V gene data show CDR1 as SGHTA and CDR2 as FQGNSA. V was trimmed by 5 bases and J by 0 bases, leaving 17 bases between them. This CDR3 comprises 18 residues. This chain's CDR3 is CASSQPGAGPSGANVLTF. The CDR3 region has the DNA TGTGCCAGCAGCCAACCCGGCGCAGGGCCCTCTGGGGCCAACGTCCTGACTTTC.

Here the CDR3 DNA reads TGTGCCAGCAGCGTAGGGGACAGGGACACTGAAGCTTTCTTT. This codes for CASSVGDRDTEAFF. The V call is TRBV9, the J call TRBJ1-1, with TRBD1 identical over 9 bases. This CDR3 comprises 14 residues. CDR1 is SGDLS, CDR2 YYNGEE, per germline. V lost 0 bases, J lost 3 bases, and 0 bases stayed unmatched.

This sequence joins TRBV10-3 and TRBJ2-7, with 8 nucleotides matching TRBD2. CDR3 length: 13 amino acids. V was pared by 6 bases and J by 6 bases, with 7 bases of the junction left unmatched. CDR1 is ENHRY, CDR2 SYGVKD, per germline. The CDR3 loop is CAISPGGASEQYF. CDR3 bases: TGTGCCATCAGCCCCGGGGGGGCGAGCGAGCAGTACTTC.

The chain employs TRBV30 and TRBJ1-2; D is perhaps TRBD1 (5 bases). The V end lost 8 bases, the J end lost 4 bases, and 14 bases lay between the germline ends. There are 12 residues in the CDR3. Germline assignment: CDR1 GTSNPN and CDR2 SVGIG (reference sequence). CDR3 in DNA: TGTGCCGGCACTCTGGGGGGCTATGGCTACACCTTC. It encodes CAGTLGGYGYTF.

The chain recombines TRBV14 with TRBJ2-7; TRBD1 matches at 10 bases. The CDR3 runs to 15 residues. CDR1 is SGHDN and CDR2 is FVKESK in the germline V gene. The V and J ends lost 2 bases and 3 bases, in that order; junction bases with no gene match: 4. The CDR3 nucleotides are TGTGCCAGCAGCCAACCAGGACAGGGGGACTACGAGCAGTACTTC. It yields the protein CASSQPGQGDYEQYF.

This chain's CDR3 is CASSLSITHEQYF. DNA of the CDR3: TGTGCCAGCAGTTTATCGATAACACACGAGCAGTACTTC. V and J are TRBV27 and TRBJ2-7; D is ambiguous. Germline V lookup: CDR1 MNHEY, CDR2 SMNVEV (reference sequence). The V gene lost 0 bases and the J gene lost 5 bases, with 8 bases spanning the gap. The CDR3 is 13 residues long.

The rearrangement joins TRBV7-2 to TRBJ1-5, with TRBD1 as a possible D gene (5 bases). The germline CDR1 and CDR2 sequences are SGHTA and FQGNSA. V shed 1 base and J shed 0 bases, with 10 bases lying between them. This CDR3 has 16 residues. CDR3 DNA: TGTGCCAGCAGCTTAGTCCAGGGCTATAGCAATCAGCCCCAGCATTTT. Its protein product is CASSLVQGYSNQPQHF.

This chain connects TRBV7-9 to TRBJ1-3; a weak D match, TRBD1 (6 bases). Deletions cut 5 bases from V and 4 bases from J, with 15 bases between. The germline V gene encodes CDR1 SEHNR and CDR2 FQNEAQ (reference sequence). The CDR3 spans 15 residues. CDR3 in amino acids: CASSAGGPRGNTIYF. DNA for the CDR3: TGTGCCAGCAGCGCCGGGGGGCCCCGGGGAAACACCATATATTTT.

This chain joins TRBV7-9 and TRBJ1-2, with TRBD1 matching 7 bases. CDR1 SEHNR and CDR2 FQNEAQ come from the germline V gene (reference sequence). Losses at the gene ends were 4 bases for V and 3 bases for J; bases not matched to a gene: 8. The CDR3 is made up of 15 amino acids. As DNA, the CDR3 is TGTGCCAGCAGCTCGGGGACAGAATTCTACTATGGCTACACCTTC. Translation: CASSSGTEFYYGYTF.

J is TRBJ2-3 and V is TRBV10-3, with 8 nucleotides matching TRBD2. Per germline, CDR1 ENHRY and CDR2 SYGVKD. V lost 3 bases and J lost 3; bases outside the gene matches: 11. The length of the CDR3 is 17 residues. DNA for the CDR3: TGTGCCATCAGTGAAACGGGGGGGGAGATATTAACAGATACGCAGTATTTT. It translates to CAISETGGEILTDTQYF.

This chain joins TRBV15 and TRBJ1-1; TRBD1 matches at 7 bases. The CDR3 totals 14 residues. J was trimmed by 2 bases and V by 6 bases; bases with no gene match: 6. Looked up from germline, CDR1 is LNHNV and CDR2 is YYDKDF (reference sequence). This chain's CDR3 is CATRTDRANTEAFF. Written as DNA, the CDR3 is TGTGCCACCAGGACCGACAGGGCTAACACTGAAGCTTTCTTT. The full variable domain, its missing parts supplied by reference TRBV15 and TRBJ1-1, is DAMVIQNPRYQVTQFGKPVTLSCSQTLNHNVMYWYQQKSSQAPKLLFHYYDKDFNNEADTPDNFQSRRPNTSFCFLDIRSPGLGDTAMYLCATRTDRANTEAFFGQGTRLTVV.

The J gene is TRBJ1-1, the V gene TRBV13, with 10 bases matching TRBD1. CDR1 and CDR2 from the germline V gene are PRHDT and FYEKMQ (reference sequence). This CDR3 is built from 13 residues. With 5 bases clipped from V and 13 bases from J, the junction kept 10 bases outside the gene matches. This CDR3 is CASSTGTGEDGFF. The DNA for the CDR3 is TGTGCCAGCAGCACCGGGACAGGGGAGGATGGTTTCTTT. Full variable domain (outside the CDR3, taken from reference TRBV13 and TRBJ1-1): AAGVIQSPRHLIKEKRETATLKCYPIPRHDTVYWYQQGPGQDPQFLISFYEKMQSDKGSIPDRFSAQQFSDYHSELNMSSLELGDSALYFCASSTGTGEDGFFGQGTRLTVV.

This rearrangement joins TRBV7-9 to TRBJ2-7; 8 nucleotides line up with TRBD2. V lost 3 bases to trimming and J lost 3 bases; unmatched junction nucleotides: 1. Per the germline V gene, CDR1 is SEHNR and CDR2 is FQNEAQ (reference sequence). The CDR3 is 13 amino acids. The CDR3 reads CASSFGGVYEQYF. CDR3 nucleotide sequence: TGTGCCAGCAGCTTCGGGGGGGTCTACGAGCAGTACTTC.

This rearrangement joins TRBV7-9 to TRBJ2-1; TRBD2 matches at 16 bases. V dropped 3 bases and J dropped 3; count of bases not matched to a gene: 8. Germline-derived CDR1 and CDR2 are SEHNR and FQNEAQ (reference sequence). This CDR3 spans 19 amino acids. CDR3 coding DNA: TGTGCCAGCAGCTTCCCGGGACTAGCGGGGGGGTCTTACTACAATGAGCAGTTCTTC. Translation: CASSFPGLAGGSYYNEQFF.

V usage is TRBV27 and J usage is TRBJ2-5; unclear D gene. V lost 6 bases to trimming and J lost 1 base, with 6 bases between them. Germline lookup yields CDR1 MNHEY and CDR2 SMNVEV (reference sequence). The CDR3 has 12 residues. The CDR3 reads CASSQIQETQYF. CDR3 in DNA: TGTGCCAGCAGCCAGATCCAAGAGACCCAGTACTTC.

V usage is TRBV5-5 and J usage is TRBJ1-1, with D possibly matching TRBD1 (6 bases). The CDR3 has 16 residues. V shed 4 bases and J shed 3 bases, with 19 bases lying between them. From germline, CDR1 is SGHKS and CDR2 YYEKEE (reference sequence). CDR3 nucleotide sequence: TGTGCCAGCAGCCACCCCAGCGGGGGGGCGGACACTGAAGCTTTCTTT. It specifies CASSHPSGGADTEAFF.

The V gene is TRBV4-3, the J gene TRBJ1-2; D gene ambiguous. This CDR3 is 16 amino acids long. Between the trimmed V and J ends, which lost 0 bases and 4 bases, there was a span of 15 bases. CDR1 LGHNA and CDR2 YSLEER come from the germline V gene. The CDR3 here is CASSQDRQVMSYGYTF. DNA of the CDR3: TGCGCCAGCAGCCAAGATCGTCAGGTCATGAGCTATGGCTACACCTTC.

The count of this clone is one. The rearrangement links TRBV21-1 to TRBJ2-2; TRBD1 was called by the table and not checked on the DNA. TRBV21-1 is a pseudogene segment. This CDR3 has 19 residues. The CDR3 region has the DNA TGTGCCAGCAGGCAAAGCCCGGAGGGGGACAGGGGTTCTACCGGGGAGCTGTTTTTT. This gives the protein CASRQSPEGDRGSTGELFF.

This chain's CDR3 is CASSESGSGTDTQYF. The CDR3 coding sequence is TGTGCCAGCAGTGAATCTGGTAGCGGCACAGATACGCAGTATTTT. The J gene is TRBJ2-3, the V gene TRBV6-1; the D gene is possibly TRBD2 (5 bases). Trimming pared 2 bases from V and 1 base from J, leaving 10 bases between. Per germline, CDR1 MNHNS and CDR2 SASEGT. This CDR3 contains 15 residues.

CDR3 in DNA: TGCGCCAGCAGTATCGGCGTCGGGACCGGGGAGCTGTTTTTT. This sequence encodes CASSIGVGTGELFF. The J gene is TRBJ2-2, the V gene TRBV10-1, with no clear D. This CDR3 is 14 amino acids long. Trimming took 5 bases from V and 5 from J, leaving 12 bases between them. From germline, CDR1 is WNHNN and CDR2 SYGVQD (reference sequence).

This chain joins TRBV18 and TRBJ2-1; 11 bases line up with TRBD1. The germline gives CDR1 KGHSH, CDR2 LQKENI. CDR3 length: 20 amino acids. V shed 3 bases and J 3 bases; nucleotides not matched to a gene: 16. The CDR3 sequence: CASSPDGTGGRLAIYNEQFF. The DNA of the CDR3 is TGTGCCAGCTCACCGGACGGGACAGGGGGGAGGTTAGCAATCTACAATGAGCAGTTCTTC.

The chain links TRBV13 to TRBJ2-1; no clear D gene. Looked up from germline, CDR1 is PRHDT and CDR2 is FYEKMQ (reference sequence). This CDR3 is 15 amino acids long. The V and J ends lost 0 bases and 6 bases respectively, with 12 bases between them. The CDR3 sequence: CASSLGAQNINEQFF. CDR3 DNA sequence: TGTGCCAGCAGCTTAGGAGCACAGAACATCAATGAGCAGTTCTTC.

This clone was seen a handful of times. The chain employs TRBV4-3 and TRBJ1-2; D might be TRBD1 (6 bases). V was cut by 3 bases and J by 8 bases, with 19 bases left in between. The germline V gene has CDR1 LGHNA and CDR2 YSLEER. The CDR3 totals 15 residues. In DNA, the CDR3 is TGCGCCAGCAGCCAGGAAGGAGCCAGCGGGGGCGGCTACACCTTC. It is translated as CASSQEGASGGGYTF.

V gene TRBV4-3 combines with J gene TRBJ2-2, with D tentatively TRBD1 (6 bases). The CDR3 totals 14 residues. CDR1 and CDR2 from the germline V gene are LGHNA and YSLEER. V shed 1 base and J shed 7 bases, with 10 bases lying between them. CDR3: CASSQGGRGGELFF. CDR3 nucleotide sequence: TGCGCCAGCAGCCAAGGGGGGCGCGGCGGGGAGCTGTTTTTT.

This rearrangement joins TRBV11-2 to TRBJ1-1, with D hard to call. CDR1 SGHAT and CDR2 FQNNGV come from the germline V gene. V gave up 2 bases and J gave up 3 bases, with 10 bases separating them. This CDR3 is 14 amino acids long. CDR3 residues: CASSLSFGDTEAFF. The CDR3 nucleotides read TGTGCCAGCAGCTTATCGTTCGGGGACACTGAAGCTTTCTTT.